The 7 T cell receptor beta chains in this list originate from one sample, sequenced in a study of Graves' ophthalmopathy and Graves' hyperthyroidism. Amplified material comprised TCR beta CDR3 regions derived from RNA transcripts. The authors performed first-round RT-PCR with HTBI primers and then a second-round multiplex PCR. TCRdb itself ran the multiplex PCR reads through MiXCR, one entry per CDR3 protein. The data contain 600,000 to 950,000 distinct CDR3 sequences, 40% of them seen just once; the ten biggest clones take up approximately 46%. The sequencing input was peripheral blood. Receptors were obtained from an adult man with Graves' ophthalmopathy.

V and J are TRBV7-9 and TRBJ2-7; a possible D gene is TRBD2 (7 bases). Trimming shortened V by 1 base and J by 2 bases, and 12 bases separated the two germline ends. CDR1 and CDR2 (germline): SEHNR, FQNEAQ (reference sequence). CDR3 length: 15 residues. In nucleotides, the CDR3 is TGTGCCAGCAGCTTAGTGCGGGGGCGTACCTACGAGCAGTACTTC. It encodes CASSLVRGRTYEQYF.

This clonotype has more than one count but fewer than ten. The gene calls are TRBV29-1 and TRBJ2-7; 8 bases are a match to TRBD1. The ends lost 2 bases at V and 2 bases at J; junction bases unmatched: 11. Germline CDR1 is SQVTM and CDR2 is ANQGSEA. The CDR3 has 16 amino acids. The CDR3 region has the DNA TGCAGCGTTGAATTTATAACAGGACAGGGCGCCTACGAGCAGTACTTC. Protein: CSVEFITGQGAYEQYF.

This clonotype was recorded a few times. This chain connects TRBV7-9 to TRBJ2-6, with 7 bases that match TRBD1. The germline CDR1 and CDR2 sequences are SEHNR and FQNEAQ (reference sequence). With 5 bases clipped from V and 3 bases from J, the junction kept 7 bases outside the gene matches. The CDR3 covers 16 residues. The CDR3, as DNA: TGTGCCAGCAGCCAAAGACAGGGTGGTGGGGCCAACGTCCTGACTTTC. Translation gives CASSQRQGGGANVLTF.

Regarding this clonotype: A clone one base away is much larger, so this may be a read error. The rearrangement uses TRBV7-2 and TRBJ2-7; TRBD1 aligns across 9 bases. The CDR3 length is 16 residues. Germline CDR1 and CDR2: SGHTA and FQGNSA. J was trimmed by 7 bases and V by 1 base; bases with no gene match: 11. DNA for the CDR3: TGTGCCAGCAGCTTAGTAGGGGGACGAGGGACAGGGGAGCAGTACTTC. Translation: CASSLVGGRGTGEQYF.

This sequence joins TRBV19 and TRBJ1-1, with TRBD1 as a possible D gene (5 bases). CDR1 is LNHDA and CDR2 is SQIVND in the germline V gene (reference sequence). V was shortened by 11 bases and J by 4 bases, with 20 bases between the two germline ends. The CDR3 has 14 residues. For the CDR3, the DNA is TGTGCCTGGAGTGTACTGGGGGGAGGCACTGAAGCTTTCTTT. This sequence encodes CAWSVLGGGTEAFF.

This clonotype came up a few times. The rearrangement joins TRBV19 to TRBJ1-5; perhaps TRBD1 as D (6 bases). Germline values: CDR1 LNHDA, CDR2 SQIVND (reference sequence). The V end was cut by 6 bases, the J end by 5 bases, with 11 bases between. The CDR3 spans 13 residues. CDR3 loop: CASSPDSYQPQHF. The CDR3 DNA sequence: TGTGCCAGTAGCCCGGACAGTTATCAGCCCCAGCATTTT.

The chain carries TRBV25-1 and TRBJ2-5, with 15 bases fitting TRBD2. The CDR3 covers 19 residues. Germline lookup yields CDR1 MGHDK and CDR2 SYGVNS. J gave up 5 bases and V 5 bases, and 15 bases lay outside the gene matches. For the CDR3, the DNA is TGTGCCAGCAGTAGCTTTCGGAGGGGGACTAGCGGGAGGTGGGAGACCCAGTACTTC. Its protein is CASSSFRRGTSGRWETQYF.